The next 6 T cell receptor beta chains were all read from a single sample in a study of T cells in women clearing cervical HPV infection. Profiling relied on immunoSEQ multiplex PCR, and the TCRdb table lists in-frame clones only, not all of them. This listing includes about 21,000 clones. Sequencing used blood buffy coat. The receptors derive from a woman aged 18 to 75 with a cervical HPV16 infection that either progressed to CIN3+ or cleared (not recorded which).

Comments on this clone: The DNA ends 3 residues before the CDR3 does, and the rest of the CDR3 is filled in from the germline J gene. The rearrangement links TRBV7-9 to TRBJ2-1, with a weak D call TRBD1 (5 bases). Per the germline V gene, CDR1 is SEHNR and CDR2 is FQNEAQ (reference sequence). CDR3 length equals 12 residues. Deletions cut 3 bases from V and 6 bases from J, with 6 bases between. CDR3 residues: CASSFRGNEQFF. The DNA read from the CDR3 is TGTGCCAGCAGCTTTAGGGGCAATGAG.

Notes on this clone: Coverage ceases 3 residues before the CDR3 finishes, and the germline J gene fills in the end. The chain couples TRBV28 to TRBJ1-1; TRBD1 matches 7 bases. Germline values: CDR1 MDHEN, CDR2 SYDVKM. The ends lost 3 bases at V and 0 bases at J; junction bases unmatched: 16. The CDR3 covers 19 residues. The CDR3 loop is CASSLVRRPSDRVNTEAFF. Incomplete CDR3 DNA: TGTGCCAGCAGTTTGGTCAGACGACCTAGCGACAGGGTGAACACTGAA.

The part of the CDR3 DNA that was read is TGTGCCAGCAGCTTGCCGGGTGTCGAG. Residues: CASSLPGVE. The CDR3 in full is CASSLPGVEQYF. The chain uses TRBV7-9 and TRBJ2-7; no reliable D call. Sequencing ends 3 residues short of the CDR3 end; the germline J gene provides the rest. Trimming pared 3 bases from V and 6 bases from J, leaving 9 bases between. The CDR3 loop spans 12 amino acids. The germline V gene encodes CDR1 SEHNR and CDR2 FQNEAQ (reference sequence).

As for this clone: The sequenced fragment ends 3 residues before the CDR3 boundary, so the rest is inferred from the germline J gene. The chain has TRBV6-2 or TRBV6-3 and TRBJ1-1; D may be TRBD1 (6 bases). CDR1 and CDR2 (germline): MNHEY, SVGEGT. CDR3 length: 13 amino acids. Trimming cost V 6 bases and J 1 base, with 9 bases left between them. CDR3 DNA (partial): TGTGCCAGCAGCAACAGGGAGAACACTGAA. Protein: CASSNRENTE. The whole CDR3 is CASSNRENTEAFF.

A word on this clone: The read finishes 3 residues shy of the CDR3 end, and the germline J gene is used to complete it. This chain uses TRBV28 with TRBJ2-1; 9 bases map to TRBD2. CDR1 is MDHEN and CDR2 is SYDVKM in the germline V gene. The V and J ends lost 4 bases and 9 bases, in that order; junction bases with no gene match: 7. CDR3 length: 14 amino acids. The CDR3 region is CASSSPGTSPEQFF. CDR3 DNA (partial): TGTGCCAGCAGTTCCCCCGGGACTAGCCCTGAG.

Concerning this clone itself: The read gets to within 3 residues of the CDR3 end, and the germline J gene fills in the rest. This chain connects TRBV4-2 to TRBJ1-1; D possibly corresponds to TRBD1 (5 bases). Trimming took 1 base from V and 3 from J, leaving 18 bases between them. CDR3 size: 17 residues. The germline gives CDR1 LGHNA, CDR2 YNFKEQ. The CDR3 loop reads CASSQGLAGKGDTEAFF. Incomplete CDR3 DNA: TGTGCCAGCAGCCAAGGGCTGGCAGGGAAAGGGGACACTGAA.